Presented here are 28 T cell receptor beta chains from one specimen sequenced in a study of T cell changes during pregnancy in multiple sclerosis. The repertoire was sequenced with immunoSEQ multiplex PCR; TCRdb's copy has only in-frame clones and lacks some. The repertoire holds around 95,000 clones, about 90% seen once, with about 1.8% in the top ten. Sequencing used peripheral blood, obtained after pregnancy. The receptor source for this set is a female donor with multiple sclerosis, enrolled in a pregnancy study.

This chain links TRBV7-3 with TRBJ1-2; 9 bases agree with TRBD1. V lost 2 bases, J lost 4 bases, and 8 bases stayed unmatched. This CDR3 contains 16 residues. Germline V gives CDR1 SGHTA, CDR2 FQGTGA. The CDR3: CASSLARRDRVYGYTF. The CDR3 bases are TGTGCCAGCAGCTTAGCCCGGCGGGACAGGGTCTATGGCTACACCTTC.

The chain combines TRBV7-3 with TRBJ2-1, with 10 bases matching TRBD2. This CDR3 contains 13 residues. Germline V gene sequence: CDR1 SGHTA, CDR2 FQGTGA. J was trimmed by 14 bases and V by 5 bases; bases with no gene match: 9. CDR3: CASSPSGGVRKFF. The CDR3 DNA sequence: TGTGCCAGCAGCCCCAGCGGGGGGGTCCGCAAGTTCTTC.

The chain combines TRBV27 with TRBJ2-1, with 10 bases identical to TRBD2. The trim removed 1 base at V and 8 bases at J, leaving 5 bases unmatched. Looked up from germline, CDR1 is MNHEY and CDR2 is SMNVEV (reference sequence). This CDR3 contains 15 residues. The CDR3 sequence is CASSLWGTSADEQFF. The CDR3 DNA sequence: TGTGCCAGCAGTTTATGGGGGACTAGCGCAGATGAGCAGTTCTTC.

This chain connects TRBV27 to TRBJ2-7; D is unresolved. Trimming took off 2 bases at V and 1 base at J, with 6 bases between the two ends. CDR3 length: 13 amino acids. Germline loops: CDR1 MNHEY, CDR2 SMNVEV (reference sequence). CDR3 region: CASSLTVSYEQYF. The CDR3, as DNA: TGTGCCAGCAGTTTAACAGTTTCCTACGAGCAGTACTTC.

The rearrangement links TRBV29-1 to TRBJ2-1, with TRBD1 matching over 7 bases. Germline trimming cut 6 bases from V and 6 bases from J; bases unmatched to any gene: 8. The CDR3 is made up of 13 amino acids. In germline, CDR1 is SQVTM, CDR2 ANQGSEA. CDR3 in amino acids: CSVKRGQFNEQFF. The CDR3 DNA reads as TGCAGCGTAAAAAGGGGGCAATTCAATGAGCAGTTCTTC.

The genes are TRBV5-6 and TRBJ1-2; D unclear. This CDR3 contains 14 residues. Trimming removed 4 bases at V and 4 bases at J, with 14 bases between. CDR1 is SGHDT and CDR2 is YYEEEE in the germline V gene. CDR3 region: CASSLPAGVYGYTF. As DNA, the CDR3 is TGTGCCAGCAGCCTACCGGCTGGAGTCTATGGCTACACCTTC.

This chain uses TRBV9 with TRBJ1-2; unclear D gene. This CDR3 is 15 amino acids long. V lost 0 bases to trimming and J lost 4 bases, with 13 bases between them. The V gene's germline CDR1 is SGDLS and CDR2 YYNGEE. The CDR3 loop is CASSVEEGGGYGYTF. The CDR3 region has the DNA TGTGCCAGCAGCGTAGAAGAGGGTGGAGGCTATGGCTACACCTTC.

In its sample, this clone was seen once. The sample contains more than one DNA sequence encoding this CDR3. V usage is TRBV30 and J usage is TRBJ1-2; a possible D gene is TRBD1 (6 bases). In germline, CDR1 is GTSNPN, CDR2 SVGIG (reference sequence). V lost 8 bases to trimming and J lost 5 bases, with 15 bases between them. The CDR3 sequence is 12 residues long. The CDR3 nucleotides read TGTGCCATACAGGGAGGGGGTTATGGCTACACCTTC. Protein sequence: CAIQGGGYGYTF.

Worth noting for this clone: At one of its ends the junction is not consistent with the germline gene, which may arise from a read error. CDR3 DNA sequence: TGTGCCAGCAGGGAAGCAGGGAGAGGAAACACTGAAGCTTTCTTT. This translates into CASREAGRGNTEAFF. The genes are TRBV2 and TRBJ1-1; tentatively, D is TRBD1 (5 bases). The CDR3 is made up of 15 amino acids. CDR1 is SNHLY and CDR2 is FYNNEI in the germline V gene. The full variable domain, rest sourced from reference TRBV2 and TRBJ1-1, is EPEVTQTPSHQVTQMGQEVILRCVPISNHLYFYWYRQILGQKVEFLVSFYNNEISEKSEIFDDQFSVERPDGSNFTLKIRSTKLEDSAMYFCASREAGRGNTEAFFGQGTRLTVV.

The rearrangement uses TRBV4-1 and TRBJ2-2, with 7 bases that match TRBD2. The length of the CDR3 is 15 residues. V was clipped by 2 bases and J by 4 bases; unmatched bases: 4. Germline V CDR1 and CDR2: MGHRA, YSYEKL. The CDR3 nucleotides read TGCGCCAGCAGCCAAATAGCGGGCCTCACCGGGGAGCTGTTTTTT. The encoded protein is CASSQIAGLTGELFF.

The chain has TRBV5-1 and TRBJ2-7; 9 positions agree with TRBD1. There are 15 residues in the CDR3. Looked up from germline, CDR1 is SGHRS and CDR2 is YFSETQ. Trimming removed 1 base from V and 5 bases from J; junction bases left unmatched: 7. The CDR3 nucleotides read TGCGCCAGCAGCTTGTACCCGACAGGGGGGGACGAGCAGTACTTC. Translation gives CASSLYPTGGDEQYF.

The chain recombines TRBV21-1 with TRBJ1-2. TRBV21-1 is a pseudogene segment. The CDR3 runs to 16 residues. The CDR3 DNA is TGTGCCAGCAGACCTAAAGCCACTGTAGCTAACTATGGCTACACCTTC. It translates to CASRPKATVANYGYTF.

The chain combines TRBV7-2 with TRBJ1-2; 7 nucleotides align to TRBD1. Germline trimming cut 5 bases from V and 0 bases from J; bases unmatched to any gene: 12. CDR1 and CDR2 (germline): SGHTA, FQGNSA. The length of the CDR3 is 17 residues. The CDR3 loop is CASSLKPSTGPNYGYTF. CDR3 nucleotide sequence: TGTGCCAGCAGCCTTAAACCTTCGACAGGGCCTAACTATGGCTACACCTTC. Full variable domain (outside the CDR3, taken from reference TRBV7-2 and TRBJ1-2): GAGVSQSPSNKVTEKGKDVELRCDPISGHTALYWYRQSLGQGLEFLIYFQGNSAPDKSGLPSDRFSAERTGGSVSTLTIQRTQQEDSAVYLCASSLKPSTGPNYGYTFGSGTRLTVV.

This chain joins TRBV6-4 and TRBJ2-2; D remains ambiguous. The CDR3 extends over 15 amino acids. Germline assignment: CDR1 MRHNA and CDR2 SNTAGT. V lost 6 bases and J lost 0, with 11 bases in between. The CDR3 DNA reads as TGTGCCAGCAGCGAAGCTGCGACGAACACCGGGGAGCTGTTTTTT. Its translation is CASSEAATNTGELFF.

The chain uses TRBV28 and TRBJ2-1; no clear D. The CDR3 is made up of 13 amino acids. The V gene's germline CDR1 is MDHEN and CDR2 SYDVKM. The V end was cut by 5 bases, the J end by 3 bases, with 8 bases between. This chain's CDR3 is CASSDTNYNEQFF. CDR3 DNA: TGTGCCAGCAGTGATACTAACTACAATGAGCAGTTCTTC.

V usage is TRBV21-1 and J usage is TRBJ2-7; the DNA was not used to check the table's D call, TRBD2. TRBV21-1 represents a pseudogene. The CDR3 spans 15 residues. The CDR3 here is CASTTPPCAPSEQYF. In DNA form, the CDR3 reads TGTGCCAGCACTACTCCCCCCTGCGCTCCTTCCGAGCAGTACTTC.

The chain's CDR3 is CASRDPGLAGGLYEQYF. CDR3 sequence (DNA): TGTGCCAGCAGGGACCCGGGACTAGCGGGAGGGCTCTACGAGCAGTACTTC. V gene TRBV28 combines with J gene TRBJ2-7, with 16 bases aligning to TRBD2. Unmatched junction bases numbered 8, after V lost 6 bases and J lost 3 bases. Germline CDR1 MDHEN, CDR2 SYDVKM. The CDR3 totals 17 residues. Combining the CDR3 with reference TRBV28 and TRBJ2-7 gives the whole variable domain DVKVTQSSRYLVKRTGEKVFLECVQDMDHENMFWYRQDPGLGLRLIYFSYDVKMKEKGDIPEGYSVSREKKERFSLILESASTNQTSMYLCASRDPGLAGGLYEQYFGPGTRLTVT.

J is TRBJ2-2 and V is TRBV18; 8 bases line up with TRBD1. V lost 5 bases, J lost 2 bases, and 4 bases stayed unmatched. CDR1 is KGHSH, CDR2 LQKENI, per germline. CDR3 size: 15 residues. The CDR3 region is CASSWDRTNTGELFF. CDR3 DNA: TGTGCCAGCTCATGGGACAGGACAAACACCGGGGAGCTGTTTTTT.

The chain carries TRBV30 and TRBJ1-2; the D gene is possibly TRBD1 (6 bases). Germline lookup yields CDR1 GTSNPN and CDR2 SVGIG (reference sequence). This CDR3 spans 13 amino acids. Trimming shortened V by 4 bases and J by 2 bases, and 11 bases separated the two germline ends. The DNA for the CDR3 is TGTGCCTGGACCCAGGGGCTAAACTATGGCTACACCTTC. Protein product: CAWTQGLNYGYTF.

The chain employs TRBV7-2 and TRBJ1-2; perhaps TRBD1 as D (6 bases). Trimming pared 5 bases from V and 13 bases from J, leaving 20 bases between. This CDR3 contains 13 residues. CDR1 and CDR2 from the germline V gene are SGHTA and FQGNSA. The CDR3 DNA follows: TGTGCCAGCAGCCTCGAACCCGGGACATTCGGCACCTTC. Amino acids: CASSLEPGTFGTF.

The rearrangement links TRBV7-9 to TRBJ2-5, with D tentatively TRBD1 (6 bases). This CDR3 is built from 17 residues. Germline V CDR1 and CDR2: SEHNR, FQNEAQ (reference sequence). Deletions cut 1 base from V and 4 bases from J, with 19 bases between. The CDR3 sequence is CASSLGGPRRVGETQYF. The DNA for the CDR3 is TGTGCCAGCAGCTTAGGGGGGCCAAGGCGGGTAGGAGAGACCCAGTACTTC.

This chain links TRBV9 with TRBJ2-5, with a tentative D call TRBD2 (6 bases). The CDR3 covers 15 residues. V was trimmed by 0 bases and J by 1 base, leaving 10 bases between them. Germline CDR1 and CDR2: SGDLS and YYNGEE. CDR3 residues: CASSVEWGVQETQYF. The DNA for the CDR3 is TGTGCCAGCAGCGTAGAATGGGGGGTCCAAGAGACCCAGTACTTC.

This chain connects TRBV27 to TRBJ2-1; TRBD2 is a possible D gene (7 bases). Trimming cost V 4 bases and J 8 bases, with 12 bases left between them. CDR1 MNHEY and CDR2 SMNVEV come from the germline V gene (reference sequence). This CDR3 region has 13 residues. The CDR3 loop is CASSWGGHYEQFF. The CDR3 coding sequence is TGTGCCAGCAGTTGGGGGGGCCATTATGAGCAGTTCTTC.

This chain connects TRBV5-4 to TRBJ2-7, with TRBD2 identical over 8 bases. The CDR3 has 16 residues. V was clipped by 4 bases and J by 3 bases; unmatched bases: 12. Germline lookup yields CDR1 SGHNT and CDR2 YYREEE (reference sequence). The chain's CDR3 is CASSPKLRAGVYEQYF. The CDR3 region has the DNA TGTGCCAGCAGCCCAAAACTAAGAGCGGGGGTCTACGAGCAGTACTTC.

The genes are TRBV6-4 and TRBJ1-1; D is perhaps TRBD1 (6 bases). The germline CDR1 and CDR2 sequences are MRHNA and SNTAGT. The CDR3 consists of 13 residues. With 6 bases removed from V and 1 base from J, the gap between germline ends came to 9 bases. This CDR3 reads CASRQTGNTEAFF. DNA for the CDR3: TGTGCCAGCAGACAGACAGGGAACACTGAAGCTTTCTTT.

The chain has TRBV4-1 and TRBJ2-5; 8 bases line up with TRBD1. The V segment lost 1 base and the J segment 5 bases; nucleotides outside the gene matches: 3. Germline values: CDR1 MGHRA, CDR2 YSYEKL. This CDR3 comprises 14 residues. The CDR3 DNA is TGCGCCAGCAGCCAAGCAGGGGGCTACGAGACCCAGTACTTC. Amino acid sequence: CASSQAGGYETQYF.

The CDR3 sequence is CASSYRKGVMYF. In nucleotides, the CDR3 is TGTGCCAGCAGTTACCGAAAGGGAGTTATGTATTTT. The chain uses TRBV6-5 and TRBJ2-3, with D possibly matching TRBD2 (5 bases). V lost 2 bases to trimming and J lost 14 bases, with 14 bases between them. Germline V gene sequence: CDR1 MNHEY, CDR2 SVGAGI. This CDR3 region has 12 residues.

The V gene is TRBV28, the J gene TRBJ2-6; 8 bases fit TRBD1. J was trimmed by 5 bases and V by 3 bases; bases with no gene match: 3. The CDR3 totals 15 residues. Germline V gene sequence: CDR1 MDHEN, CDR2 SYDVKM. The CDR3 region is CASSFQGAWANVLTF. DNA for the CDR3: TGTGCCAGCAGTTTCCAGGGGGCCTGGGCCAACGTCCTGACTTTC.